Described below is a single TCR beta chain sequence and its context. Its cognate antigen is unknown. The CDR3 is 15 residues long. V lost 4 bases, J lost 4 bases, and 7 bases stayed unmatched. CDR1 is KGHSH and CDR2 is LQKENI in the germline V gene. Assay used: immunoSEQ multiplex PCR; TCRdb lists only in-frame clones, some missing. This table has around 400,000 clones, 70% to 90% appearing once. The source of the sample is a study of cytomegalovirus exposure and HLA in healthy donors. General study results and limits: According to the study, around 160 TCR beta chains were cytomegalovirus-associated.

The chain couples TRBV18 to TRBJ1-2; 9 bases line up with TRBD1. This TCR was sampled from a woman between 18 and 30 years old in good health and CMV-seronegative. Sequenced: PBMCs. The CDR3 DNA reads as TGTGCCAGCTCACGAAGACAGGGGGGGCTCTATGGCTACACCTTC. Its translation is CASSRRQGGLYGYTF. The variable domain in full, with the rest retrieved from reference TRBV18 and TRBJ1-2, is NAGVMQNPRHLVRRRGQEARLRCSPMKGHSHVYWYRQLPEEGLKFMVYLQKENIIDESGMPKERFSAEFPKEGPSILRIQQVVRGDSAAYFCASSRRQGGLYGYTFGSGTRLTVV.